This TCR beta chain stems from a study of T-cell reconstitution after alpha-beta-depleted transplantation in children. Study results and caveats: One year after transplant, T-cell counts and diversity came mostly from newly produced T cells. Recipient T cells and thymic progenitors that survived gave rise to the high TCRbeta diversity observed at day 60 in some patients. Several hundred expanded graft clones reportedly supplied alpha-beta T cells about two months after transplant.

This sample's TCRbeta library carried unique molecular identifier barcodes. A single record per CDR3 protein comes from TCRdb applying MiXCR to the PCR reads. The sample lists 98,000 or so distinct CDR3 sequences, roughly a quarter seen once, with about 22% in the top ten. This clonotype has a count of ten or more. Its antigen is unknown. Germline CDR1 is DFQATT and CDR2 is SNEGSKA (reference sequence). The CDR3 extends over 15 amino acids. The ends lost 0 bases at V and 2 bases at J; junction bases unmatched: 5. The chain carries TRBV20-1 and TRBJ2-3; 7 nucleotides align to TRBD2. This sample comprised PBMCs, obtained before TCRalphabeta/CD19-depleted stem cell transplant. This receptor was taken from a boy aged 2 to 9 with acute lymphoblastic leukemia, due to receive a stem cell transplant. The CDR3, as DNA: TGCAGTGCTAGAGATATCCAGCGGGACACAGATACGCAGTATTTT. It encodes CSARDIQRDTDTQYF.